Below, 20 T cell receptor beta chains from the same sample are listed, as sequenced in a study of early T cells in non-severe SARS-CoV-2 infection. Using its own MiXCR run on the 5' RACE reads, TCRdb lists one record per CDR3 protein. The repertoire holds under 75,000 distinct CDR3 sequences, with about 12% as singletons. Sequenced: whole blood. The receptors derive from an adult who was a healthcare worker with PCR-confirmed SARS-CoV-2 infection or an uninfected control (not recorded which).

The CDR3 region has the DNA TGCAGTGCTAGAGAGGCAGGGCGGGACACTGAAGCTTTCTTT. Its protein is CSAREAGRDTEAFF. The chain links TRBV20-1 to TRBJ1-1; TRBD1 might be the D (5 bases). CDR3 size: 14 residues. From germline, CDR1 is DFQATT and CDR2 SNEGSKA (reference sequence). The V gene lost 0 bases and the J gene lost 3 bases, with 11 bases spanning the gap.

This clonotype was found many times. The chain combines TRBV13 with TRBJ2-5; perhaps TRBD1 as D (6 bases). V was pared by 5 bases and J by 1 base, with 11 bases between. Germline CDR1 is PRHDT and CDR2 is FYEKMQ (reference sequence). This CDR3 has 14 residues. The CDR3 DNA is TGTGCCAGCAGCCTCGGACAGTTCCAAGAGACCCAGTACTTC. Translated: CASSLGQFQETQYF.

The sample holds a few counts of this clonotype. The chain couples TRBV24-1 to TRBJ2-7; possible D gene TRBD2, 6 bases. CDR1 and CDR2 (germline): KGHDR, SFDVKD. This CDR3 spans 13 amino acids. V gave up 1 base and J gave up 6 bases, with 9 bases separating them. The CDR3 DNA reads TGTGCCACCAGTGATTTATGGGGAGGCGAGCAGTACTTC. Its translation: CATSDLWGGEQYF.

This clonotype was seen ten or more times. The CDR3 DNA sequence: TGTGCCAGCTCACCGGGGATCTCCTACAATGAGCAGTTCTTC. This sequence encodes CASSPGISYNEQFF. The chain combines TRBV18 with TRBJ2-1, with no clear D. V lost 3 bases, J lost 0 bases, and 6 bases lay in between. The germline V gene encodes CDR1 KGHSH and CDR2 LQKENI. The CDR3 is made up of 14 amino acids.

The CDR3 DNA follows: TGCGCCAGCAGGAACTACTACGAGCAGTACTTC. This codes for CASRNYYEQYF. The gene calls are TRBV5-1 and TRBJ2-7; D is undetermined. V lost 5 bases and J 3 bases, leaving 6 bases between the germline ends. The CDR3 has 11 amino acids. Germline V lookup: CDR1 SGHRS, CDR2 YFSETQ.

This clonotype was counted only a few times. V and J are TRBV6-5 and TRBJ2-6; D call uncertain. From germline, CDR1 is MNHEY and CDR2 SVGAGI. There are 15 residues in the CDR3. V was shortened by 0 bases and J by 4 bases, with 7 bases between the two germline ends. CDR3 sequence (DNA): TGTGCCAGCAGTTACTCCGGACGAGGGGCCAACGTCCTGACTTTC. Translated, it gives CASSYSGRGANVLTF.

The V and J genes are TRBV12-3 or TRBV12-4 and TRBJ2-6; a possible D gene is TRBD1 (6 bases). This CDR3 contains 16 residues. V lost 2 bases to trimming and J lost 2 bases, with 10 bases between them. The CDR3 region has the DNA TGTGCCAGCAGTTTAATGCAGGGGACTGGGGCCAACGTCCTGACTTTC. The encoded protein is CASSLMQGTGANVLTF.

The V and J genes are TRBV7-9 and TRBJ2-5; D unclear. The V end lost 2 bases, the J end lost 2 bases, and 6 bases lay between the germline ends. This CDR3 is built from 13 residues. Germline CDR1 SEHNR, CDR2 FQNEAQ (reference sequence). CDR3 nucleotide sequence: TGTGCCAGCAGCTTAACTCGACAAGAGACCCAGTACTTC. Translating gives CASSLTRQETQYF. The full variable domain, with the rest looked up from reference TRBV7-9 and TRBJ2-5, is DTGVSQNPRHKITKRGQNVTFRCDPISEHNRLYWYRQTLGQGPEFLTYFQNEAQLEKSRLLSDRFSAERPKGSFSTLEIQRTEQGDSAMYLCASSLTRQETQYFGPGTRLLVL.

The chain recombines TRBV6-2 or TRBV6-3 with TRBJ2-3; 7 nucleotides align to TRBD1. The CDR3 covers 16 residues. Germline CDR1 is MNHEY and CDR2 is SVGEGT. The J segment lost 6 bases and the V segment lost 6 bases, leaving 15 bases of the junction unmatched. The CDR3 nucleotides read TGTGCCAGCAGAAAAGGGACAGACATACAGGGCGATACGCAGTATTTT. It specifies CASRKGTDIQGDTQYF.

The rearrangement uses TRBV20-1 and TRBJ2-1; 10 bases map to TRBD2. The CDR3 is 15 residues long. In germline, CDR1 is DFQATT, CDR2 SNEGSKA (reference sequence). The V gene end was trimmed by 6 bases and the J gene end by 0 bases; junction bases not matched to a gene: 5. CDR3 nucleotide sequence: TGCAGTGCAGAAGCTAGCGGGAGCTCCTACAATGAGCAGTTCTTC. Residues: CSAEASGSSYNEQFF.

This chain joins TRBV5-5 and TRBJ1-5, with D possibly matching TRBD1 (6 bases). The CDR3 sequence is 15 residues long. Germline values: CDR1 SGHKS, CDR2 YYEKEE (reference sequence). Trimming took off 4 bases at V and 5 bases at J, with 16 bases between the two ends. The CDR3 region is CASSVLDSPDQPQHF. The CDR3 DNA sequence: TGTGCCAGCAGCGTGCTGGACAGCCCGGATCAGCCCCAGCATTTT.

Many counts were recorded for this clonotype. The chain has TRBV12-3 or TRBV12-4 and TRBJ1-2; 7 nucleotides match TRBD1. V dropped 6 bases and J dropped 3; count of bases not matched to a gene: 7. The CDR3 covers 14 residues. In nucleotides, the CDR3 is TGTGCCAGCAGCATACAGGGGATTGACTATGGCTACACCTTC. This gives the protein CASSIQGIDYGYTF.

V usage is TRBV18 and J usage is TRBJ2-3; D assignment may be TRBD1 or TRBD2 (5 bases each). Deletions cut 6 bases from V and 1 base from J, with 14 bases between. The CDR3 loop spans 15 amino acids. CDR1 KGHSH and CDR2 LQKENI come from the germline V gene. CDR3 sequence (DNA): TGTGCCAGCTCCTGGGACCGAAGGGGCACAGATACGCAGTATTTT. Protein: CASSWDRRGTDTQYF.

CDR3 region: CAWRLAGSTDTQYF. In DNA, the CDR3 is TGTGCCTGGAGACTAGCGGGAAGCACAGATACGCAGTATTTT. V and J are TRBV30 and TRBJ2-3; 10 nucleotides line up with TRBD2. This CDR3 is 14 amino acids long. Unmatched junction bases numbered 0, after V lost 3 bases and J lost 0 bases. The germline gives CDR1 GTSNPN, CDR2 SVGIG (reference sequence).

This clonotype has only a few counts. DNA for the CDR3: TGTGCCAGCAGTCCACAGGGAAGGACTGAAGCTTTCTTT. It codes for CASSPQGRTEAFF. The chain is built from TRBV27 and TRBJ1-1, with D possibly being TRBD1 (6 bases). This CDR3 contains 13 residues. Germline CDR1 reads MNHEY; CDR2 reads SMNVEV (reference sequence). With 5 bases removed from V and 5 bases from J, the gap between germline ends came to 12 bases.

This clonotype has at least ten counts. CDR3 DNA: TGTGCCAGCACCCCCTTTTCTCAGGGAGGTCAGCCCCAGCATTTT. Its translation is CASTPFSQGGQPQHF. J is TRBJ1-5 and V is TRBV2; weak D call: TRBD1 (5 bases). The CDR3 loop spans 15 amino acids. Germline assignment: CDR1 SNHLY and CDR2 FYNNEI. Trimming pared 7 bases from V and 6 bases from J, leaving 19 bases between.

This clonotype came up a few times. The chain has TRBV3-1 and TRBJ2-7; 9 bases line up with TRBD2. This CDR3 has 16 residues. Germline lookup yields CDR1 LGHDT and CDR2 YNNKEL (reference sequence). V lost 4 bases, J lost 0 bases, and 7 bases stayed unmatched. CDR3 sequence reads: CASSRRASGTSYEQYF. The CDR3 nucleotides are TGTGCCAGCAGCCGTAGGGCTAGCGGGACCTCCTACGAGCAGTACTTC.

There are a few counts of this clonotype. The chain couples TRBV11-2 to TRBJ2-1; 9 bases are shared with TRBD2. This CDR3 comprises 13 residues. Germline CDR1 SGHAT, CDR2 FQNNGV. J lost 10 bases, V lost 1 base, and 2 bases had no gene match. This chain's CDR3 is CASSLALAGEQFF. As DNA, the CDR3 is TGTGCCAGCAGCTTAGCCCTAGCGGGGGAGCAGTTCTTC.

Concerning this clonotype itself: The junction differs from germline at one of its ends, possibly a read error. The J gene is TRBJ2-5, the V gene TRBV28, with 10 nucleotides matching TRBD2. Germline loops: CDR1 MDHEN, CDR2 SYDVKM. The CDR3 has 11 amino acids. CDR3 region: CASSSASGRSF. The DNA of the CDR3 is TGTGCCAGCAGTTCAGCTAGCGGGAGAAGCTTC.

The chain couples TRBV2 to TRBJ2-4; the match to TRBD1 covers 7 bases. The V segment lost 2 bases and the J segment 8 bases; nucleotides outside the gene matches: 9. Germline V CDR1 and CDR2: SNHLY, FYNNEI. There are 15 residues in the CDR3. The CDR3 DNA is TGTGCCAGCAGTGAACAAGGGACAGCTGGGGACATTCAGTACTTC. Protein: CASSEQGTAGDIQYF.